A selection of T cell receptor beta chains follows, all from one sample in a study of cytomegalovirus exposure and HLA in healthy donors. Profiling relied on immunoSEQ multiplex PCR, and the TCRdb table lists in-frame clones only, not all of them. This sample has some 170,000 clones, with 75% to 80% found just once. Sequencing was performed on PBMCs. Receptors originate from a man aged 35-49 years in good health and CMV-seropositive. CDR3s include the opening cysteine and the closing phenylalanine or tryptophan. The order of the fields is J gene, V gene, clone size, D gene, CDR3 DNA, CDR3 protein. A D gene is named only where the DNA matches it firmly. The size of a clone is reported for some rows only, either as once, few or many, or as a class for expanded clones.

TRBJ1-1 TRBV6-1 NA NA TGTGCCAGCAGTGGAGGAGCGTACACTGAAGCTTTCTTT CASSGGAYTEAFF
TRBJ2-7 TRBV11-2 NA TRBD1 TGTGCCAGCAGGAGACCGGGACAGGGTATCAGCGAGCAGTACTTC CASRRPGQGISEQYF
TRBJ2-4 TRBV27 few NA TGTGCCAGCAGTCGGGCCCTCGGGACAACGAACAGTCAGTACTTC CASSRALGTTNSQYF
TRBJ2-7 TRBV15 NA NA TGTGCCACCAGCAGAGATGGTGGAGGGCAGTACTTC CATSRDGGGQYF
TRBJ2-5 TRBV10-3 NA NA TGTGCCATCAGCGCCCCGAACAGATTAGAGACCCAGTACTTC CAISAPNRLETQYF
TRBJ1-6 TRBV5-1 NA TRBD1 TGCGCCAGCAGCTTGGCTGGACAGGGCGGTAATTCACCCCTCCACTTT CASSLAGQGGNSPLHF
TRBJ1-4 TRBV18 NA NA TGTGCCAGCTCACGCGAGGCTTATAATGAAAAACTGTTTTTT CASSREAYNEKLFF
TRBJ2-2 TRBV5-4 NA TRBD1 TGTGCCAGCAGCTTCTCAGGGGGACCCGGGGAGCTGTTTTTT CASSFSGGPGELFF
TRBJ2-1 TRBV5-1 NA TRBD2 TGCGCCAGCAGCTCCACTAGCGGGAGTATCAATGAGCAGTTCTTC CASSSTSGSINEQFF
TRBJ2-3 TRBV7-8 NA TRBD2 TGTGCCAGCAGATTACGACTAGCTACCAATACAGATACGCAGTATTTT CASRLRLATNTDTQYF
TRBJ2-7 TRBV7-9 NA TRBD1 TGTGCCAGCCGGGATAGTGCAGGGGGCTCCTACGAGCAGTACTTC CASRDSAGGSYEQYF
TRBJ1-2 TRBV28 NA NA TGTGCCAGCAGTTTATCGGGAATCGGCTATGGCTACACCTTC CASSLSGIGYGYTF
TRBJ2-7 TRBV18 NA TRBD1 TGTGCCAGCTCACTACCCGACAGGGGATACGAGCAGTACTTC CASSLPDRGYEQYF
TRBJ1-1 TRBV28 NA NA TGTGCCAGCAGTTCCCCTTTAGGTAAAACAGGGTCGATTGAAGCTTTCTTT CASSSPLGKTGSIEAFF
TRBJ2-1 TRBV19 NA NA TGTGCCAGTAGTATAGATCTTGGAGGCCAGCAGTTCTTC CASSIDLGGQQFF
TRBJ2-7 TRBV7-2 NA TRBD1 TGTGCCAGCAGCTTAGTTTGGACAGGGACCTACGAGCAGTACTTC CASSLVWTGTYEQYF
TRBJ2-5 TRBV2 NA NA TGTGCCAGCACCGGAGAGACCCAGTACTTC CASTGETQYF
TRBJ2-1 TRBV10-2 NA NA TGCGCCAGCAGTGACCCACCACAGGGCCGAGAGCAGTTCTTC CASSDPPQGREQFF
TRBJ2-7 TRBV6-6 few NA TGTGCCAGCACTTACGGCGGGGACCTAATCGGGGACGAGCAGTACTTC CASTYGGDLIGDEQYF
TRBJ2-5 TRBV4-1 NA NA TGCGCCAGCAGACAAGGATTGCGGGCCGACCAAGAGACCCAGTACTTC CASRQGLRADQETQYF
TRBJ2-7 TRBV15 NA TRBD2 TGTGCCACCAGCAGAGCATGGACTAGCGGGAGCTACGAGCAGTACTTC CATSRAWTSGSYEQYF
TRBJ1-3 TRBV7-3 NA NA TGTGCCAGCAGCGCGTCGGGGGCTGGAAACACCATATATTTT CASSASGAGNTIYF
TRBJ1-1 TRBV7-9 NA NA TGTGCCAGCAGCTTGGACAGCGTCTTAGTAGAAGCTTTCTTT CASSLDSVLVEAFF
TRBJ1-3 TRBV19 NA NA TGTGCCAGTAGTAACCCCTTCCTACAGGTTAAGCCTGGAAACACCATATATTTT CASSNPFLQVKPGNTIYF
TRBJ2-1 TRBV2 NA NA TGTGCCAGCAGCCACAGGAAAGCAACCTCCTACAATGAGCAGTTCTTC CASSHRKATSYNEQFF
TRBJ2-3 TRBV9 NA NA TGTGCCAGCAGCGTAACGAGGGAAGGGCTTACGCAGTATTTT CASSVTREGLTQYF